Sequencing of this TCR beta chain was carried out in a study of T cell repertoires in ileal Crohn's disease. Study context: Median disease duration was around eight years; about 37% smoked at surgery. All patients had surgery for stricturing (around 60%) or penetrating (about 39%) disease.

Eligibility required adulthood, ileal or ileocolonic Crohn's disease and indicated ileocolonic resection. Using immunoSEQ multiplex PCR, the repertoire was profiled, and TCRdb retains in-frame clones only, with some absent. Counted here are tens of thousands of clones, roughly 77% occurring once; the ten biggest clones make up roughly 5.5%. This clone was detected once. Sequenced material: ileal tissue. This TCR was sampled from an adult with Crohn's disease.

The CDR3 spells CASSESKSGAETQYF. The CDR3 DNA reads as TGCGCCAGCAGTGAGTCGAAAAGCGGGGCTGAGACCCAGTACTTC. The gene calls are TRBV10-1 and TRBJ2-5, with 7 bases fitting TRBD2. This CDR3 comprises 15 residues. Unmatched junction bases numbered 6, after V lost 0 bases and J lost 5 bases. Germline CDR1 is WNHNN and CDR2 is SYGVQD (reference sequence).